This TCR beta chain was identified in a study of tumor-infiltrating lymphocytes in localized non-small cell lung cancer. The wider study: Resected tumor was paired with non-adjacent uninvolved lung from the same patient. Whole-study findings and limits: T-cell fraction did not differ between immunotypes IM1 and IM2. Tumors had more T cell infiltration than uninvolved lung, per TCRbeta sequencing and CD3 counts. Different pieces of the same tissue went to different assays, confounding technical variation with intratumor heterogeneity.

This clone was detected only a few times. Its target is not known. TCRdb's table, derived via immunoSEQ multiplex PCR, lists solely in-frame clones and lacks some. The table lists some 5,000 clones, about 70% of them singletons, with approximately 63% in the top ten. With 3 bases removed from V and 3 bases from J, the gap between germline ends came to 9 bases. Germline assignment: CDR1 WNHNN and CDR2 SYGVQD (reference sequence). CDR3 length: 13 residues. The clonotype was recovered from a human donor with non-small cell lung cancer. The V and J genes are TRBV10-1 and TRBJ2-7; D remains ambiguous. What was sequenced was lung tumor tissue. CDR3: CASSDSRNYEQYF. Here the CDR3 DNA reads TGCGCCAGCAGTGATTCCAGGAACTACGAGCAGTACTTC.